This is a list of T cell receptor beta chains from one sample in a study of OX40 agonist ivuxolimab in advanced cancers. Using immunoSEQ multiplex PCR, the repertoire was profiled, and TCRdb retains in-frame clones only, with some absent. The sample carries 34,000 or so clones, roughly 76% recorded once. The sample consisted of CD4+ or CD8+ T cells sorted from blood, taken in a trial of the OX40 agonist ivuxolimab. These receptors were taken from an adult with an advanced solid tumor such as melanoma, head and neck, liver or kidney cancer. CDR3s leave out the opening cysteine and the closing phenylalanine or tryptophan.

>TRBJ2-2|TRBV13
ASSLLAGGNTGELF
>TRBJ1-3|TRBV4-3
ASSQDSGNTIY
>TRBJ2-3|TRBV7-9
ASSPRGRTSGLRPDTQY
>TRBJ2-5|TRBV6-6
ASSPLLAEETQY
>TRBJ2-3|TRBV9
ASSGQGRDTQY
>TRBJ2-7|TRBV9
ASSGRDSNYEQY
>TRBJ1-6|TRBV6-5
ASSYSGAGGSSPLH
>TRBJ2-1|TRBV14
ASSPGWRGRLYNEQF
>TRBJ2-1|TRBV18
ASSPGAPYNEQF
>TRBJ1-2|TRBV19
ASSWGRGYGYT
>TRBJ1-2|TRBV28
ASSLNQLNYGYT
>TRBJ1-1|TRBV5-5
ASSPLGYTEAF
>TRBJ2-5|TRBV15
ATSHTSPGGETQY
>TRBJ1-5|TRBV7-2
ASSKKSSNQPQH
>TRBJ2-2|TRBV19
ASSGGITGELF
>TRBJ1-2|TRBV11-2
ASSLEFSGYT
>TRBJ2-2|TRBV5-1
ASRSSGGIRNTGELF
>TRBJ1-6|TRBV6-6
ASRLTGDNSPLH
>TRBJ2-1|TRBV18
ASSPLAGDRGEQF
>TRBJ1-2|TRBV27
ASSTLGFRGYT
>TRBJ2-6|TRBV4-2
ASSQVVGGTSSSGANVLT
>TRBJ2-1|TRBV5-1
ASSWGTSGGNEQF
>TRBJ1-1|TRBV2
ASRKDRERGAF
>TRBJ1-4|TRBV19
ASSTPPGTGDEKLF
>TRBJ1-1|TRBV4-3
ASSQGFAGNTEAF
>TRBJ1-1|TRBV27
ASSLSGTVNTEAF
>TRBJ1-2|TRBV6-1
ASSEYIASDYGYT
>TRBJ2-7|TRBV10-1
ATGQTPYEQY
>TRBJ2-5|TRBV5-1
ASSVGQGARVKEGTQY
>TRBJ2-5|TRBV10-3
AISESALAGETQY
>TRBJ2-3|TRBV5-1
ASSLAGQGSTDTQY
>TRBJ2-4|TRBV10-3
AISESGTLAKNIQY
>TRBJ1-5|TRBV11-2
ASSLDSGYGNQPQH
>TRBJ1-4|TRBV7-9
ASSSTGGKLF
>TRBJ2-1|TRBV5-1
ASSLGLAGGRNGYEQF
>TRBJ1-1|TRBV15
ATSRGSTGRDTEAF
>TRBJ2-7|TRBV6-1
ASSQPDRYEQY
>TRBJ2-7|TRBV6-4
ASSDSGRGSDEQY